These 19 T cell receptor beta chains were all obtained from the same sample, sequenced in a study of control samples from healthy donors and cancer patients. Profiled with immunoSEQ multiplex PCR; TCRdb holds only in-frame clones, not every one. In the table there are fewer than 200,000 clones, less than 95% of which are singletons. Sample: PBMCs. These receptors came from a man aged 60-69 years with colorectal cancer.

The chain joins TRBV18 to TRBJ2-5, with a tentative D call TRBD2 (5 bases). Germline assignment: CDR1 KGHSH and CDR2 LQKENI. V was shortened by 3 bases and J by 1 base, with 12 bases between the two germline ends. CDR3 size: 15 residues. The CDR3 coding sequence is TGTGCCAGCTCACCGTTACGGGGAAGCCAAGAGACCCAGTACTTC. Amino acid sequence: CASSPLRGSQETQYF.

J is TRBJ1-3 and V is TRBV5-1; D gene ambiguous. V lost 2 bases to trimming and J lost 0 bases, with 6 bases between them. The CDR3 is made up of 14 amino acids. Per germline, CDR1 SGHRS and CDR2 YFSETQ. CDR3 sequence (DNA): TGCGCCAGCAGCTTAGGTACCTCTGGAAACACCATATATTTT. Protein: CASSLGTSGNTIYF.

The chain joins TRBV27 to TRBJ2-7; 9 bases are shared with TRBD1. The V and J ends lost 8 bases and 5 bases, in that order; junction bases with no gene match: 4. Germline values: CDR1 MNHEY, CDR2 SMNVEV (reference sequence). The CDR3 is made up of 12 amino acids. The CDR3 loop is CASRTGAHEQYF. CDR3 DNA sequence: TGTGCCAGCCGGACAGGGGCCCACGAGCAGTACTTC.

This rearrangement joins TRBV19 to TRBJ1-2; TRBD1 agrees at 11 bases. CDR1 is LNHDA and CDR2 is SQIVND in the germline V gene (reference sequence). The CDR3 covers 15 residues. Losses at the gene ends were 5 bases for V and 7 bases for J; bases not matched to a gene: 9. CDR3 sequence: CASSARTGGFVGYTF. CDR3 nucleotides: TGTGCCAGTAGTGCCCGGACAGGGGGCTTCGTTGGCTACACCTTC. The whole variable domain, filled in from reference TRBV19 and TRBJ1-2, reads DGGITQSPKYLFRKEGQNVTLSCEQNLNHDAMYWYRQDPGQGLRLIYYSQIVNDFQKGDIAEGYSVSREKKESFPLTVTSAQKNPTAFYLCASSARTGGFVGYTFGSGTRLTVV.

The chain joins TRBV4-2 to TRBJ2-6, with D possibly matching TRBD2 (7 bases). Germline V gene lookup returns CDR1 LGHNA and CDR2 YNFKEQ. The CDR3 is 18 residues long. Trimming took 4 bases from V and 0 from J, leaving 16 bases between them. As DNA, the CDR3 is TGTGCCAGCAGCCGCCCCAGGGGAGGGGTCTCTGGGGCCAACGTCCTGACTTTC. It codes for CASSRPRGGVSGANVLTF.

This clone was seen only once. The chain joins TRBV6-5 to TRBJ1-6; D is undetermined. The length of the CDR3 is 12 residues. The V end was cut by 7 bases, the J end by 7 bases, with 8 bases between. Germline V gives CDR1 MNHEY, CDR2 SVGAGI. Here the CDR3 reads CASTHSNSPLHF. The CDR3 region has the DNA TGTGCCAGCACTCACTCGAATTCACCCCTCCACTTT.

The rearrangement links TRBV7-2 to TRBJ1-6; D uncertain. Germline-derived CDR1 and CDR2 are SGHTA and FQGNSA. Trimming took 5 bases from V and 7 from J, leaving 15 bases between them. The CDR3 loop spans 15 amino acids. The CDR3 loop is CASSRLRARNSPLHF. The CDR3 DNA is TGTGCCAGCAGCCGTCTGCGGGCTCGGAATTCACCCCTCCACTTT.

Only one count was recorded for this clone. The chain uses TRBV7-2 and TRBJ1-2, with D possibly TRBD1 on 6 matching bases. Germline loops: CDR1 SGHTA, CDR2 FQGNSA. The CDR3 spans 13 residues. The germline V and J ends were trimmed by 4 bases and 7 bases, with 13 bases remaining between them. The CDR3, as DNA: TGTGCCAGCAGCTCCCGGGACAATAGTGGCTACACCTTC. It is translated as CASSSRDNSGYTF. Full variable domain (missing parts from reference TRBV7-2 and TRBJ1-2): GAGVSQSPSNKVTEKGKDVELRCDPISGHTALYWYRQSLGQGLEFLIYFQGNSAPDKSGLPSDRFSAERTGGSVSTLTIQRTQQEDSAVYLCASSSRDNSGYTFGSGTRLTVV.

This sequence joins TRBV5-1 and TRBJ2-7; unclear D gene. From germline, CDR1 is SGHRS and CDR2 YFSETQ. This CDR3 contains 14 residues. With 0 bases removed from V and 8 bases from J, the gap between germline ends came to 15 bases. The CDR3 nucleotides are TGCGCCAGCAGCTTGGTCCTCTTTTCCCCCAAGCAGTACTTC. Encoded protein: CASSLVLFSPKQYF.

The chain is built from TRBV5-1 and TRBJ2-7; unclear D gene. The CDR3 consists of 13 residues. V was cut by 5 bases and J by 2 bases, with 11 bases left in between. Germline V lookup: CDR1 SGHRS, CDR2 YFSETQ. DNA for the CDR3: TGCGCCAGCAGTTCAGACATGACCTACGAGCAGTACTTC. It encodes CASSSDMTYEQYF.

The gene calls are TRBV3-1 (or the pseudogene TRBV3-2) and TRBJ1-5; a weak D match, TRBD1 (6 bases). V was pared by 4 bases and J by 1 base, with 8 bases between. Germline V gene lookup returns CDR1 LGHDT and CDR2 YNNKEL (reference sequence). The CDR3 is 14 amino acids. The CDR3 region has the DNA TGTGCCAGCAGCCCAGGGGTCAGCAATCAGCCCCAGCATTTT. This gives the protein CASSPGVSNQPQHF.

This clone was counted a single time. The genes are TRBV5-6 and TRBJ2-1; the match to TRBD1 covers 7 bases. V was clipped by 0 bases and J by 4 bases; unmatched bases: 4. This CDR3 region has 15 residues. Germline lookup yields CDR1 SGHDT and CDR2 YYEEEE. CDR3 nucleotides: TGTGCCAGCAGCTTGGAGGGGACAGTTTACAATGAGCAGTTCTTC. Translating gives CASSLEGTVYNEQFF.

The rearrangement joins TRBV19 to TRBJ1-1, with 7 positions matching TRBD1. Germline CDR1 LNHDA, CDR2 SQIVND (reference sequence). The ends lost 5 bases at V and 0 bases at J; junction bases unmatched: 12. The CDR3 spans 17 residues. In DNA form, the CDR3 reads TGTGCCAGTAGTCCCTCAGGGGGACCGCTCCTGAACACTGAAGCTTTCTTT. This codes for CASSPSGGPLLNTEAFF. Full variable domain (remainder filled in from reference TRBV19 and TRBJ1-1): DGGITQSPKYLFRKEGQNVTLSCEQNLNHDAMYWYRQDPGQGLRLIYYSQIVNDFQKGDIAEGYSVSREKKESFPLTVTSAQKNPTAFYLCASSPSGGPLLNTEAFFGQGTRLTVV.

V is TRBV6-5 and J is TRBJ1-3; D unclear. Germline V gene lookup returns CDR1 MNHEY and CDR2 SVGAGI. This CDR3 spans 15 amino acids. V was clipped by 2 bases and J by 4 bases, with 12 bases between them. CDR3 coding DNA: TGTGCCAGCAGTTACGACCTCTTAGGAGGAAACACCATATATTTT. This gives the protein CASSYDLLGGNTIYF.

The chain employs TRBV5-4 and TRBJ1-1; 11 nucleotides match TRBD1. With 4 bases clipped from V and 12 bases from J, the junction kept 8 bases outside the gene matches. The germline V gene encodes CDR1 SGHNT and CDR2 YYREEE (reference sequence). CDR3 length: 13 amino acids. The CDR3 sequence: CASSPPDRGLPFF. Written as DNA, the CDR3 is TGTGCCAGCAGCCCCCCGGACAGGGGGCTTCCTTTCTTT.

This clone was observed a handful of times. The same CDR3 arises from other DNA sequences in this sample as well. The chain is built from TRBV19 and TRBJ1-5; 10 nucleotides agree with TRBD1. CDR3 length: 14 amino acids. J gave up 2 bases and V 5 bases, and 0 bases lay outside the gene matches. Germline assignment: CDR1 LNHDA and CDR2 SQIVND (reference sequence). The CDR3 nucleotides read TGTGCCAGTAGTGGGACAGGGGGCAATCAGCCCCAGCATTTT. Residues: CASSGTGGNQPQHF.

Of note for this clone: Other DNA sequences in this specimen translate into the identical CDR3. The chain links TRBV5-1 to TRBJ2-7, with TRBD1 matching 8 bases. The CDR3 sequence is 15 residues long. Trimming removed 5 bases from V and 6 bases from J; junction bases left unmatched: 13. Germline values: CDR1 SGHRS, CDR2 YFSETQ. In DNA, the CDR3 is TGCGCCAGCAGTTCCGGACAGGGCGCACCGACCGAGCAGTACTTC. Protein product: CASSSGQGAPTEQYF.

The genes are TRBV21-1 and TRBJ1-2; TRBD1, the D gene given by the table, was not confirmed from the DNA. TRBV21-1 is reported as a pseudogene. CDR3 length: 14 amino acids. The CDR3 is CASSQPLTGGGYTF. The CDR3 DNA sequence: TGTGCCAGCAGCCAGCCCTTGACAGGGGGTGGCTACACCTTC.

CDR3 nucleotide sequence: TGTGCCAGCAGCCCGCGGACTAGTTACACCGGGGAGCTGTTTTTT. Its protein product is CASSPRTSYTGELFF. This rearrangement joins TRBV11-2 to TRBJ2-2; 7 positions agree with TRBD2. Germline loops: CDR1 SGHAT, CDR2 FQNNGV. This CDR3 region has 15 residues. After removal of 5 bases from V and 3 bases from J, the junction contained 6 bases not matched to a gene.